The next 27 T cell receptor beta chains were all read from a single sample in a study of blood T cell repertoires in COVID-19. Clones were sequenced by immunoSEQ multiplex PCR, and TCRdb holds only the in-frame ones, with some missing. In the table there are tens of thousands of clones, more than 60% of which are singletons. The source material was peripheral blood. These receptors came from a human donor in a cohort sampled during active COVID-19.

V gene TRBV5-4 combines with J gene TRBJ2-1; TRBD2 matches 10 bases. The CDR3 has 16 residues. With V trimmed by 0 bases and J by 4 bases, 4 bases remained unmatched. The germline gives CDR1 SGHNT, CDR2 YYREEE (reference sequence). CDR3 sequence: CASSLEGTSVYNEQFF. In nucleotides, the CDR3 is TGTGCCAGCAGCTTGGAAGGGACTAGCGTATACAATGAGCAGTTCTTC.

The V call is TRBV19, the J call TRBJ2-5, with D maybe TRBD1 (7 bases). Between the trimmed V and J ends, which lost 6 bases and 7 bases, there was a span of 21 bases. The CDR3 has 15 residues. CDR1 and CDR2 from the germline V gene are LNHDA and SQIVND (reference sequence). The CDR3 DNA reads as TGTGCCAGTAGCCAGGACAGGAGGGGAGATAGGACCCAGTACTTC. Translating it yields CASSQDRRGDRTQYF.

This sequence joins TRBV3-1 (or the pseudogene TRBV3-2) and TRBJ1-1; no clear D gene. Germline V gene lookup returns CDR1 LGHDT and CDR2 YNNKEL (reference sequence). The V gene lost 1 base and the J gene lost 2 bases, with 11 bases spanning the gap. The CDR3 consists of 15 residues. CDR3 sequence reads: CASSQGLPGNTEAFF. CDR3 nucleotide sequence: TGTGCCAGCAGCCAAGGTCTGCCGGGAAACACTGAAGCTTTCTTT.

This clone has more than one count but fewer than ten. The chain joins TRBV7-2 to TRBJ2-2, with 8 bases fitting TRBD2. Germline V CDR1 and CDR2: SGHTA, FQGNSA. J gave up 0 bases and V 2 bases, and 2 bases lay outside the gene matches. This CDR3 has 16 residues. As DNA, the CDR3 is TGTGCCAGCAGCTTAACTAGCGGTCCGAACACCGGGGAGCTGTTTTTT. This sequence encodes CASSLTSGPNTGELFF.

The chain has TRBV7-2 and TRBJ2-5; D may be TRBD2 (6 bases). The germline gives CDR1 SGHTA, CDR2 FQGNSA. The CDR3 totals 15 residues. Trimming took 0 bases from V and 4 from J, leaving 12 bases between them. The CDR3 nucleotides read TGTGCCAGCAGCTTAGCGGCGGGGTCCGGAGAGACCCAGTACTTC. This codes for CASSLAAGSGETQYF. Full variable domain (remainder filled in from reference TRBV7-2 and TRBJ2-5): GAGVSQSPSNKVTEKGKDVELRCDPISGHTALYWYRQSLGQGLEFLIYFQGNSAPDKSGLPSDRFSAERTGGSVSTLTIQRTQQEDSAVYLCASSLAAGSGETQYFGPGTRLLVL.

This clone was observed a few times. The chain joins TRBV2 to TRBJ1-5; TRBD1 is a possible D gene (5 bases). The CDR3 extends over 13 amino acids. V lost 10 bases and J lost 8, with 18 bases in between. Germline loops: CDR1 SNHLY, CDR2 FYNNEI. Here the CDR3 reads CAIGERNLKPQHF. CDR3 DNA sequence: TGTGCCATAGGGGAAAGGAATCTCAAGCCCCAGCATTTT.

The genes are TRBV5-4 and TRBJ1-2; the match to TRBD1 covers 7 bases. CDR1 SGHNT and CDR2 YYREEE come from the germline V gene (reference sequence). Losses at the gene ends were 3 bases for V and 3 bases for J; bases not matched to a gene: 5. This CDR3 region has 14 residues. The DNA for the CDR3 is TGTGCCAGCAGCTCAAAGACAGGGTACTATGGCTACACCTTC. Its translation is CASSSKTGYYGYTF. Full variable domain (outside the CDR3, taken from reference TRBV5-4 and TRBJ1-2): ETGVTQSPTHLIKTRGQQVTLRCSSQSGHNTVSWYQQALGQGPQFIFQYYREEENGRGNFPPRFSGLQFPNYSSELNVNALELDDSALYLCASSSKTGYYGYTFGSGTRLTVV.

This clone has only a few counts. The rearrangement links TRBV28 to TRBJ2-7, with TRBD1 matching over 7 bases. Germline V gene lookup returns CDR1 MDHEN and CDR2 SYDVKM. CDR3 length: 16 amino acids. Trimming took 5 bases from V and 2 from J; bases not matched to a gene: 12. The CDR3 protein is CASSTRGGSSPYEQYF. CDR3 nucleotide sequence: TGTGCCAGCAGTACAAGAGGGGGCTCTTCTCCCTACGAGCAGTACTTC.

The chain recombines TRBV15 with TRBJ2-5; TRBD2 might be the D (6 bases). V was shortened by 0 bases and J by 5 bases, with 13 bases between the two germline ends. CDR1 and CDR2 (germline): LNHNV, YYDKDF (reference sequence). The CDR3 extends over 15 amino acids. The CDR3 DNA follows: TGTGCCACCAGCAGAGATCGGGCTAGCGAGGAGACCCAGTACTTC. Its translation is CATSRDRASEETQYF. The entire variable domain, with the rest obtained from reference TRBV15 and TRBJ2-5, is as follows: DAMVIQNPRYQVTQFGKPVTLSCSQTLNHNVMYWYQQKSSQAPKLLFHYYDKDFNNEADTPDNFQSRRPNTSFCFLDIRSPGLGDTAMYLCATSRDRASEETQYFGPGTRLLVL.

V gene TRBV30 combines with J gene TRBJ2-1, with TRBD2 matching over 11 bases. CDR1 and CDR2 (germline): GTSNPN, SVGIG (reference sequence). The CDR3 length is 17 residues. With 3 bases clipped from V and 5 bases from J, the junction kept 12 bases outside the gene matches. CDR3 amino acids: CAWRDFYGTSGHNEQFF. In nucleotides, the CDR3 is TGTGCCTGGAGGGATTTTTATGGGACTAGCGGACACAATGAGCAGTTCTTC.

This clone appeared a few times. This sequence joins TRBV7-2 and TRBJ2-7; 10 nucleotides agree with TRBD2. In germline, CDR1 is SGHTA, CDR2 FQGNSA. The CDR3 is 14 amino acids. The junction had 4 bases not matched to a gene; V was cut back by 5 bases and J by 3 bases. CDR3: CASSRSGRGYEQYF. The CDR3 DNA sequence: TGTGCCAGCAGCCGGAGCGGGAGGGGCTACGAGCAGTACTTC.

The chain uses TRBV3-1 (or the pseudogene TRBV3-2) and TRBJ2-7, with 9 bases aligning to TRBD2. This CDR3 has 14 amino acids. Germline V gene data show CDR1 as LGHDT and CDR2 as YNNKEL (reference sequence). The V gene end was trimmed by 4 bases and the J gene end by 4 bases; junction bases not matched to a gene: 5. In nucleotides, the CDR3 is TGTGCCAGCAGCCCCAGCGGGAGGAGGTACGAGCAGTACTTC. Translated, it gives CASSPSGRRYEQYF.

In DNA form, the CDR3 reads TGTGCCTGGAGTGGCCGGGTACTTCGGACCGGGGAGCTGTTTTTT. Translation gives CAWSGRVLRTGELFF. J is TRBJ2-2 and V is TRBV30; D remains ambiguous. Germline V lookup: CDR1 GTSNPN, CDR2 SVGIG (reference sequence). V lost 1 base and J 5 bases, leaving 14 bases between the germline ends. The CDR3 contains 15 residues.

In its sample, this clone was seen a few times. This chain connects TRBV9 to TRBJ2-3; 7 bases map to TRBD2. V dropped 3 bases and J dropped 6; count of bases not matched to a gene: 7. Germline CDR1 SGDLS, CDR2 YYNGEE. This CDR3 is built from 14 residues. The DNA for the CDR3 is TGTGCCAGCAGCGAGGGGCGGGAGAGGGATACGCAGTATTTT. It is translated as CASSEGRERDTQYF.

The genes are TRBV23-1 and TRBJ2-5; perhaps TRBD2 as D (5 bases). TRBV23-1 is sorted into the ORF group, with uncertain function. The CDR3 runs to 11 residues. V lost 8 bases to trimming and J lost 5 bases, with 9 bases between them. CDR3 region: CASDPGETQYF. As DNA, the CDR3 is TGCGCCAGCGACCCGGGGGAGACCCAGTACTTC.

This clone has more than one count but fewer than ten. V usage is TRBV24-1 and J usage is TRBJ2-4, with a possible D match to TRBD2 (6 bases). Trimming cost V 4 bases and J 2 bases, with 8 bases left between them. This CDR3 comprises 14 residues. CDR1 and CDR2 from the germline V gene are KGHDR and SFDVKD. The CDR3 DNA reads as TGTGCCACCAGTGAGCGGGGCTCCAAAAACATTCAGTACTTC. Protein product: CATSERGSKNIQYF.

This clone was seen more than once but under ten times. In DNA form, the CDR3 reads TGTGCCTGGAGTTGGCAGGGAGGTTACGAGCAGTACTTC. Amino acids: CAWSWQGGYEQYF. The V call is TRBV30, the J call TRBJ2-7; D perhaps matches TRBD2 (6 bases). V was cut by 2 bases and J by 4 bases, with 12 bases left in between. This CDR3 comprises 13 residues. Germline CDR1 is GTSNPN and CDR2 is SVGIG (reference sequence).

This clone was counted once. The V and J genes are TRBV5-4 and TRBJ2-7; TRBD1 aligns across 8 bases. Germline loops: CDR1 SGHNT, CDR2 YYREEE (reference sequence). The CDR3 length is 13 residues. V shed 4 bases, J shed 6 bases, and the junction held 6 bases outside the gene matches. The CDR3 DNA reads TGTGCCAGCAGCGACCCACAGGGGGGCGAGCAGTACTTC. Amino acids: CASSDPQGGEQYF.

This chain uses TRBV28 with TRBJ2-7; D ambiguous. This CDR3 is built from 12 residues. Trimming removed 3 bases at V and 7 bases at J, with 10 bases between. The germline V gene has CDR1 MDHEN and CDR2 SYDVKM. CDR3 amino acids: CASSLLSGEQYF. CDR3 coding DNA: TGTGCCAGCAGTTTGCTATCGGGTGAGCAGTACTTC.

The chain links TRBV5-8 to TRBJ2-7; 7 bases are a match to TRBD1. V was pared by 4 bases and J by 2 bases, with 12 bases of the junction left unmatched. Germline V gene data show CDR1 as SGHTS and CDR2 as YDEGEE. This CDR3 has 16 amino acids. The CDR3 region is CASSRLRQGPPYEQYF. CDR3 bases: TGTGCCAGCAGCCGTTTGAGACAGGGACCCCCCTACGAGCAGTACTTC.

This chain links TRBV28 with TRBJ2-4; D uncertain. V was shortened by 3 bases and J by 8 bases, with 14 bases between the two germline ends. Germline V lookup: CDR1 MDHEN, CDR2 SYDVKM. The CDR3 has 14 residues. CDR3 protein: CASSLSPPADIQYF. The CDR3 region has the DNA TGTGCCAGCAGTTTGAGCCCTCCTGCGGACATTCAGTACTTC.

The genes are TRBV2 and TRBJ2-1, with TRBD2 matching 12 bases. CDR3 length equals 15 residues. The V and J ends lost 7 bases and 7 bases, in that order; junction bases with no gene match: 8. Germline CDR1 SNHLY, CDR2 FYNNEI. In DNA form, the CDR3 reads TGTGCCAGCAACGAGGGACTAGCGGGTATTAATGAGCAGTTCTTC. Amino acids: CASNEGLAGINEQFF.

The V call is TRBV9, the J call TRBJ2-3, with D hard to call. Germline lookup yields CDR1 SGDLS and CDR2 YYNGEE. This CDR3 contains 16 residues. The germline V and J ends were trimmed by 0 bases and 1 base, with 12 bases remaining between them. The CDR3 reads CASSVDNLPGTDTQYF. CDR3 sequence (DNA): TGTGCCAGCAGCGTAGATAACTTACCGGGCACAGATACGCAGTATTTT.

This clone was picked up one time. CDR3 loop: CASSGQGAGANEQFF. As DNA, the CDR3 is TGTGCCAGCAGCGGACAGGGGGCAGGGGCCAATGAGCAGTTCTTC. This chain connects TRBV13 to TRBJ2-1, with TRBD1 identical over 11 bases. The CDR3 has 15 amino acids. Losses at the gene ends were 5 bases for V and 6 bases for J; bases not matched to a gene: 6. CDR1 is PRHDT, CDR2 FYEKMQ, per germline (reference sequence).

The chain uses TRBV5-1 and TRBJ2-7, with D uncertain. The CDR3 contains 12 residues. Trimming shortened V by 4 bases and J by 7 bases, and 12 bases separated the two germline ends. Germline assignment: CDR1 SGHRS and CDR2 YFSETQ. CDR3: CASSATRREQYF. The CDR3 DNA reads TGCGCCAGCAGCGCGACTCGTCGGGAGCAGTACTTC. Looking up the rest from reference TRBV5-1 and TRBJ2-7 gives the full variable domain: KAGVTQTPRYLIKTRGQQVTLSCSPISGHRSVSWYQQTPGQGLQFLFEYFSETQRNKGNFPGRFSGRQFSNSRSEMNVSTLELGDSALYLCASSATRREQYFGPGTRLTVT.

The rearrangement joins TRBV7-2 to TRBJ2-7, with 8 bases aligning to TRBD2. CDR3 size: 16 residues. The germline CDR1 and CDR2 sequences are SGHTA and FQGNSA. V lost 4 bases to trimming and J lost 0 bases; unmatched junction nucleotides: 8. The CDR3 here is CASSSGGAGISYEQYF. The CDR3 DNA is TGTGCCAGCAGCTCGGGGGGGGCAGGGATCTCCTACGAGCAGTACTTC.

The rearrangement uses TRBV7-8 and TRBJ1-5; 8 positions match TRBD1. CDR1 and CDR2 from the germline V gene are SGHVS and FQNEAQ. V dropped 6 bases and J dropped 0; count of bases not matched to a gene: 13. This CDR3 is built from 18 residues. This CDR3 reads CASSSGGQILYSNQPQHF. DNA of the CDR3: TGTGCCAGCAGTTCAGGGGGCCAGATCCTATATAGCAATCAGCCCCAGCATTTT.